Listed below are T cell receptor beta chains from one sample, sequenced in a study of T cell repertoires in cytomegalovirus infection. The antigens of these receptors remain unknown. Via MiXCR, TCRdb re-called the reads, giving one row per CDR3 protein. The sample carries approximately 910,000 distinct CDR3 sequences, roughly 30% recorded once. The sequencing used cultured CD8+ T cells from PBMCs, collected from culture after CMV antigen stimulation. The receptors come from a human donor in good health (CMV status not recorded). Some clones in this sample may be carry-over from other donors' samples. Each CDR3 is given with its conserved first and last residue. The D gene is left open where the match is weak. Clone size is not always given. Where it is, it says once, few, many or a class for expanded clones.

CDR3 DNA: TGTGCCAGTAGTCTCGCCGGGAGGAAAGATGGCTACACCTTC
CDR3 protein: CASSLAGRKDGYTF
V gene: TRBV19
J gene: TRBJ1-2
clone size: NA
D gene: NA

CDR3 DNA: TGTGCCAGCAGTGCCCCGGGAGAAGGGGAAGTTTACGAGCAGTACTTC
CDR3 protein: CASSAPGEGEVYEQYF
V gene: TRBV6-6
J gene: TRBJ2-7
clone size: NA
D gene: NA

CDR3 DNA: TGTGCCAGCAGTGAAGTGTGGAACACTGAAGCTTTCTTT
CDR3 protein: CASSEVWNTEAFF
V gene: TRBV6-1
J gene: TRBJ1-1
clone size: few
D gene: NA

CDR3 DNA: TGTGCCATCAGGATTGATCAAGGGGACTATGGCTACACCTTC
CDR3 protein: CAIRIDQGDYGYTF
V gene: TRBV10-3
J gene: TRBJ1-2
clone size: few
D gene: NA

CDR3 DNA: TGTGCCAGCAGCCCCCTGGCCTCTTCCATATATGGCTACACCTTC
CDR3 protein: CASSPLASSIYGYTF
V gene: TRBV7-8
J gene: TRBJ1-2
clone size: NA
D gene: NA

CDR3 DNA: TGTGCCAGCAGCATCGGAGGGCCCGGGGAGCTGTTTTTT
CDR3 protein: CASSIGGPGELFF
V gene: TRBV19
J gene: TRBJ2-2
clone size: NA
D gene: NA

CDR3 DNA: TGTGCCAGCAGCGACCTAAATCTACGCACAGATACGCAGTATTTT
CDR3 protein: CASSDLNLRTDTQYF
V gene: TRBV6-2/TRBV6-3
J gene: TRBJ2-3
clone size: NA
D gene: NA

CDR3 DNA: TGTGCCACCTACTCTGGGGCCAACGTCCTGACTTTC
CDR3 protein: CATYSGANVLTF
V gene: TRBV6-2/TRBV6-3
J gene: TRBJ2-6
clone size: NA
D gene: NA

CDR3 DNA: TGTGCCAGCAGCGCGACAGGGGGCGATGTGACCCAGTACTTC
CDR3 protein: CASSATGGDVTQYF
V gene: TRBV27
J gene: TRBJ2-5
clone size: few
D gene: TRBD1

CDR3 DNA: TGTGCCAGCAGCCTCCAGGGGGGGCCCGCCAATGAGCAGTTCTTC
CDR3 protein: CASSLQGGPANEQFF
V gene: TRBV7-2
J gene: TRBJ2-1
clone size: many
D gene: NA

CDR3 DNA: TGTGCCAGCAGTTGGGACACGAGGGAAAAACTGTTTTTT
CDR3 protein: CASSWDTREKLFF
V gene: TRBV25-1
J gene: TRBJ1-4
clone size: NA
D gene: NA

CDR3 DNA: TGTGCCAGCAGCCGCCGGAAGAACAGAGAAATGAACACTGAAGCTTTCTTT
CDR3 protein: CASSRRKNREMNTEAFF
V gene: TRBV7-8
J gene: TRBJ1-1
clone size: many
D gene: NA

CDR3 DNA: TGTGCCAGCAGTTTTGTTCAGGGTAAAACCCAGTACTTC
CDR3 protein: CASSFVQGKTQYF
V gene: TRBV28
J gene: TRBJ2-5
clone size: few
D gene: NA

CDR3 DNA: TGTGCTAGCAGCTTAGGACCCCCTTGGCGGGGGGACTACACCGGGGAGCTGTTTTTT
CDR3 protein: CASSLGPPWRGDYTGELFF
V gene: TRBV7-7
J gene: TRBJ2-2
clone size: NA
D gene: TRBD2

CDR3 DNA: TGTGCCATCAGTGAGTATGAGACAACTAGCACAGATACGCAGTATTTT
CDR3 protein: CAISEYETTSTDTQYF
V gene: TRBV10-3
J gene: TRBJ2-3
clone size: NA
D gene: NA

CDR3 DNA: TGTGCCAGCAGTGAAGTAGGGTCTGGCACCGGGGAGCTGTTTTTT
CDR3 protein: CASSEVGSGTGELFF
V gene: TRBV2
J gene: TRBJ2-2
clone size: once
D gene: NA

CDR3 DNA: TGTGCCAGCAGCTTGGGGGGCCGGAGTGAAAAACTGTTTTTT
CDR3 protein: CASSLGGRSEKLFF
V gene: TRBV7-9
J gene: TRBJ1-4
clone size: NA
D gene: NA

CDR3 DNA: TGTGCCAGCAGCGAATGGGTCGGAGGGCGGGGGAACACTGAAGCTTTCTTT
CDR3 protein: CASSEWVGGRGNTEAFF
V gene: TRBV9
J gene: TRBJ1-1
clone size: NA
D gene: NA

CDR3 DNA: NA
CDR3 protein: CASSLRGFGEGTEAFF
V gene: TRBV5-1
J gene: TRBJ1-1
clone size: NA
D gene: NA

CDR3 DNA: TGTGCCAGCAGCCTGTGGACGGGGGGACAGCTCGAGCAGTACTTC
CDR3 protein: CASSLWTGGQLEQYF
V gene: TRBV13
J gene: TRBJ2-7
clone size: NA
D gene: NA

CDR3 DNA: TGCAGTGCCTTCCCCCCGGCTAGTGGGCATGAGCAGTTCTTC
CDR3 protein: CSAFPPASGHEQFF
V gene: TRBV20-1
J gene: TRBJ2-1
clone size: many
D gene: NA

CDR3 DNA: TGTGCCAGCAGCGTTATGTGGTTAGGGGCAAACACTGAAGCTTTCTTT
CDR3 protein: CASSVMWLGANTEAFF
V gene: TRBV11-2
J gene: TRBJ1-1
clone size: few
D gene: NA

CDR3 DNA: TGTGCCAGCAGCATAAGGACAGGGGTGTCGGAGACCCAGTACTTC
CDR3 protein: CASSIRTGVSETQYF
V gene: TRBV7-6
J gene: TRBJ2-5
clone size: once
D gene: TRBD1

CDR3 DNA: TGTGCCAGCAGCTTAGAGGGAAGAAGGGCAGATACGCAGTATTTT
CDR3 protein: CASSLEGRRADTQYF
V gene: TRBV11-2
J gene: TRBJ2-3
clone size: once
D gene: NA

CDR3 DNA: TGTGCCAGCAGCCCTTGGACTAGCGAGGCAGATACGCAGTATTTT
CDR3 protein: CASSPWTSEADTQYF
V gene: TRBV7-9
J gene: TRBJ2-3
clone size: few
D gene: TRBD2

CDR3 DNA: TGTGCCAGCAGTTTAGGGACTAGCCCAGATACGCAGTATTTT
CDR3 protein: CASSLGTSPDTQYF
V gene: TRBV27
J gene: TRBJ2-3
clone size: NA
D gene: TRBD2

CDR3 DNA: TGTGCTAGTGGGCCGACTAGCGGGGGGCGCGACGGCAATGAGCAGTTCTTC
CDR3 protein: CASGPTSGGRDGNEQFF
V gene: TRBV12-5
J gene: TRBJ2-1
clone size: NA
D gene: TRBD2

CDR3 DNA: TGTGCCAGCAGGATTATTCAGGGAGCTAATGAAAAACTGTTTTTT
CDR3 protein: CASRIIQGANEKLFF
V gene: TRBV6-5
J gene: TRBJ1-4
clone size: few
D gene: NA

CDR3 DNA: TGCGCCAGCAGCCAAGAGGGTCCTAGCACAGATACGCAGTATTTT
CDR3 protein: CASSQEGPSTDTQYF
V gene: TRBV4-1
J gene: TRBJ2-3
clone size: many
D gene: NA

CDR3 DNA: TGTGCCAGCGGGGAGGCACGAGAGGGCTTTACCCAGTTCTTC
CDR3 protein: CASGEAREGFTQFF
V gene: TRBV5-8
J gene: TRBJ2-1
clone size: few
D gene: NA